These T cell receptor beta chains were read from a single sample in a study of cytotoxic CD8 clonotypes in ibrutinib-treated CLL. Measured with immunoSEQ multiplex PCR; TCRdb has only the in-frame clones, and not every one. The sample contains about 22,000 clones, about 69% of which appear only once. Here the sequenced sample was PBMCs, taken after 12 months of ibrutinib treatment. The receptors come from a human donor with chronic lymphocytic leukemia. Both conserved end residues are part of each CDR3. The D gene is left open where the match is weak. Clone sizes are given selectively: once, few, many, or a class where the clone is expanded.

D gene	V gene	clone size	J gene	CDR3 DNA	CDR3 protein
.	TRBV9	.	TRBJ2-1	TGTGCCAGCAGCCCCGGGGGCCTAGGGGCGGCTGAGCAGTTCTTC	CASSPGGLGAAEQFF
TRBD2	TRBV5-1	once	TRBJ2-7	TGCGCCAGCAGCCCCTTGGGTCAGCGGGGGGGCTACGAGCAGTACTTC	CASSPLGQRGGYEQYF
.	TRBV11-3	.	TRBJ2-3	TGTGCCAGCAGCTTGTCGGGCACAGATACGCAGTATTTT	CASSLSGTDTQYF
TRBD1	TRBV19	.	TRBJ1-1	TGTGCCAGTAGCCTACAGGGGTTCACTGAAGCTTTCTTT	CASSLQGFTEAFF
.	TRBV28	.	TRBJ1-2	TGTGCCAGCAGCGGGGGCGGCTATGGCTACACCTTC	CASSGGGYGYTF
TRBD1	TRBV15	.	TRBJ1-3	TGTGCCACCAGCAAGGATGGGGGTACAGGGGTCTCTGGAAACACCATATATTTT	CATSKDGGTGVSGNTIYF
TRBD2	TRBV5-6	.	TRBJ2-3	TGTGCCAGCAGCGGACTAGCGGGGGCCCACCATCCGTATTTT	CASSGLAGAHHPYF
TRBD2	TRBV7-2	few	TRBJ2-7	TGTGCCAGCAGCTTAGGGGGAGGGGTTGCCGACCCCCACGAGCAGTACTTC	CASSLGGGVADPHEQYF
.	TRBV5-1	.	TRBJ2-3	TGCGCCAGCAGCTTGGGGTCGTCAGATACGCAGTATTTT	CASSLGSSDTQYF
.	TRBV7-3	once	TRBJ2-1	TGTGCCAGCAGCACAATGGTTTGGGGAAGTGAGCAGTTCTTC	CASSTMVWGSEQFF
.	TRBV11-2	.	TRBJ2-7	TGTGCCAGCAGCTTAACGGATGCCTACGAGCAGTACTTC	CASSLTDAYEQYF
.	TRBV7-9	few	TRBJ2-3	TGTGCCAGCAGCTTTGTAGGGACAGATACGCAGTATTTT	CASSFVGTDTQYF
.	TRBV6-5	few	TRBJ1-2	TGTGCCAGCATGGACAGTCACTATGGCTACACCTTC	CASMDSHYGYTF
TRBD2	TRBV5-4	.	TRBJ2-5	TGTGCCAGCAGCCCCGGGGGGGTTGGGGAAGAGACCCAGTACTTC	CASSPGGVGEETQYF
.	TRBV5-6	.	TRBJ2-4	TGTGCCAGCAGCCCGCCGGGGTCCGTCAAAAACATTCAGTACTTC	CASSPPGSVKNIQYF
TRBD1	TRBV29-1	once	TRBJ2-2	TGCAGCGTAGAGGGACAGAGACCTTACACCGGGGAGCTGTTTTTT	CSVEGQRPYTGELFF
.	TRBV10-1	medium-sized	TRBJ2-3	TGCGCCAGCAGAATACAGGGCTCGCAGTATTTT	CASRIQGSQYF
.	TRBV5-1	.	TRBJ1-2	TGCGCCAGCACCCGGGGGAACGAGGACTATGGCTACACCTTC	CASTRGNEDYGYTF
TRBD1	TRBV5-1	.	TRBJ2-5	TGCGCCAGCAGCCCCGGGACAGTACAAGAGACCCAGTACTTC	CASSPGTVQETQYF